This T cell receptor beta chain was captured in a study of blood T cell repertoires in COVID-19. Study background: Italy, Spain and the United States were the sources of the convalescent and acute COVID-19 samples. T cells, B-cell-depleted T cells, or PBMCs provided the cDNA or gDNA that served as material.

Seattle's enrolled individuals joined amid active infection and were then monitored longitudinally. Sequencing was performed with immunoSEQ multiplex PCR; in TCRdb, only in-frame clones are kept and a portion is missing. The sample holds 200,000 to 250,000 clones, approximately 85% seen once. The germline V gene has CDR1 SGHVS and CDR2 FQNEAQ. Trimming cost V 2 bases and J 0 bases; bases outside gene matches: 10. The CDR3 is made up of 18 amino acids. The genes are TRBV7-8 and TRBJ1-3; TRBD1 matches at 7 bases. Sequences were obtained from peripheral blood. The receptor comes from a woman in her 70s with COVID-19, enrolled during active disease. The DNA of the CDR3 is TGTGCCAGCAGCTTAAATTTTGGACAGGCTAGCTCTGGAAACACCATATATTTT. Its translation: CASSLNFGQASSGNTIYF.